These 25 T cell receptor beta chains were sequenced from one sample in a study of radiation and T cells in renal cell carcinoma. Specified time point: baseline pretreatment blood. Treatment: 15 Gy SBRT to primary tumor, nephrectomy 4 weeks later. Repertoires were generated with immunoSEQ multiplex PCR, while TCRdb's copy carries only in-frame clones and drops some. This table has 45,000 to 65,000 clones, 60% to 85% appearing once. Material: blood, obtained from a patient whose treatment included radiotherapy and nephrectomy. The receptors derive from a man aged 55 to 70 with renal cell carcinoma.

J is TRBJ2-7 and V is TRBV27; D unresolved. This CDR3 comprises 15 residues. Germline CDR1 and CDR2: MNHEY and SMNVEV (reference sequence). V lost 2 bases to trimming and J lost 1 base, with 12 bases between them. DNA for the CDR3: TGTGCCAGCAGTTTAGGCTCGGGCATTTCCTACGAGCAGTACGTC. It codes for CASSLGSGISYEQYV.

Here the CDR3 reads CATSPIRGQGTEAFF. The CDR3 nucleotides are TGTGCCACCAGCCCCATCAGGGGGCAAGGCACTGAAGCTTTCTTT. The V and J genes are TRBV15 and TRBJ1-1; 8 bases fit TRBD1. CDR1 and CDR2 (germline): LNHNV, YYDKDF (reference sequence). This CDR3 has 15 amino acids. The V and J ends lost 5 bases and 4 bases, in that order; junction bases with no gene match: 9.

The genes are TRBV11-3 and TRBJ1-2; D is unclear. The V and J ends lost 1 base and 8 bases respectively, with 17 bases between them. This CDR3 is 15 amino acids long. Germline V lookup: CDR1 SGHNT, CDR2 YENEEA. The CDR3 DNA sequence: TGTGCCAGCAGCTTAGGACTGGGCATGGATGGAGGCTACACCTTC. Translating it yields CASSLGLGMDGGYTF.

This clone was picked up a small number of times. The chain is built from TRBV29-1 and TRBJ2-7, with 10 bases aligning to TRBD1. The CDR3 spans 14 residues. Per the germline V gene, CDR1 is SQVTM and CDR2 is ANQGSEA. Germline trimming cut 6 bases from V and 7 bases from J; bases unmatched to any gene: 12. The CDR3 loop is CSVGSRQGAREQYF. The CDR3 DNA is TGCAGCGTCGGATCCCGACAGGGGGCGAGGGAGCAGTACTTC.

The V gene is TRBV20-1, the J gene TRBJ1-2; D is uncertain. V gave up 3 bases and J gave up 6 bases, with 8 bases separating them. The CDR3 runs 11 residues. Germline loops: CDR1 DFQATT, CDR2 SNEGSKA (reference sequence). The CDR3, as DNA: TGCAGTGCTAGTGAGATTAATGGCTACACCTTC. This gives the protein CSASEINGYTF.

V and J are TRBV7-2 and TRBJ2-3; TRBD2 agrees at 9 bases. Germline V lookup: CDR1 SGHTA, CDR2 FQGNSA. This CDR3 has 15 amino acids. The trim removed 4 bases at V and 7 bases at J, leaving 9 bases unmatched. CDR3 bases: TGTGCCAGCAGCTCGAATAGCGGGAGAAAGCATACGCAGTATTTT. Translation: CASSSNSGRKHTQYF.

CDR3 DNA: TGCGCCAGCAGCAAGGGGTTTGGCACAGATACGCAGTATTTT. It translates to CASSKGFGTDTQYF. J is TRBJ2-3 and V is TRBV5-1; tentative D call: TRBD1 (5 bases). Trimming removed 4 bases from V and 1 base from J, with 10 bases in between. Germline loops: CDR1 SGHRS, CDR2 YFSETQ. This CDR3 is 14 amino acids long.

This clone was recorded a few times. This chain links TRBV9 with TRBJ2-7; D unclear. With 0 bases removed from V and 3 bases from J, the gap between germline ends came to 7 bases. The CDR3 spans 13 residues. Germline V gene lookup returns CDR1 SGDLS and CDR2 YYNGEE. Here the CDR3 reads CASSVDYDYEQYF. The CDR3 DNA reads TGTGCCAGCAGCGTAGATTACGACTACGAGCAGTACTTC.

V gene TRBV20-1 combines with J gene TRBJ1-2; D remains unclear. This CDR3 comprises 11 residues. V lost 2 bases, J lost 4 bases, and 5 bases lay in between. In germline, CDR1 is DFQATT, CDR2 SNEGSKA (reference sequence). The CDR3 reads CSARNSYGYTF. CDR3 coding DNA: TGCAGTGCTAGAAACAGCTATGGCTACACCTTC.

Concerning this clone: Other DNA sequences of this sample code for an identical CDR3. The chain links TRBV5-1 to TRBJ2-5, with D unclear. The V gene's germline CDR1 is SGHRS and CDR2 YFSETQ. With 0 bases removed from V and 5 bases from J, the gap between germline ends came to 2 bases. This CDR3 comprises 11 residues. The CDR3 loop reads CASSLEETQYF. The DNA of the CDR3 is TGCGCCAGCAGCTTGGAGGAGACCCAGTACTTC.

The chain has TRBV5-1 and TRBJ1-4; D remains unclear. The V end was cut by 0 bases, the J end by 6 bases, with 9 bases between. The V gene's germline CDR1 is SGHRS and CDR2 YFSETQ. CDR3 length: 14 residues. The CDR3 spells CASSLERRDEKLFF. CDR3 coding DNA: TGCGCCAGCAGCTTGGAAAGACGGGATGAAAAACTGTTTTTT.

The chain joins TRBV5-5 to TRBJ2-5; D gene uncertain. This CDR3 spans 13 amino acids. The germline V and J ends were trimmed by 2 bases and 0 bases, with 5 bases remaining between them. The germline V gene has CDR1 SGHKS and CDR2 YYEKEE (reference sequence). The CDR3: CASSFRYQETQYF. Written as DNA, the CDR3 is TGTGCCAGCAGCTTCCGGTACCAAGAGACCCAGTACTTC.

This chain uses TRBV9 with TRBJ2-1; 8 bases line up with TRBD1. This CDR3 has 16 amino acids. CDR1 and CDR2 from the germline V gene are SGDLS and YYNGEE. V lost 1 base and J lost 5; bases outside the gene matches: 8. The CDR3 here is CASSVRQGQEDNEQFF. CDR3 sequence (DNA): TGTGCCAGCAGCGTACGACAGGGACAGGAGGACAATGAGCAGTTCTTC.

The V and J genes are TRBV9 and TRBJ2-3, with TRBD2 matching over 10 bases. The CDR3 is made up of 16 amino acids. V was clipped by 3 bases and J by 1 base; unmatched bases: 5. The germline V gene has CDR1 SGDLS and CDR2 YYNGEE. The CDR3, as DNA: TGTGCCAGCAGCGACCCTAGCGGGGGCGGCACAGATACGCAGTATTTT. Its translation is CASSDPSGGGTDTQYF.

This clone was found once. This chain connects TRBV6-5 to TRBJ2-7; D possibly uses TRBD1 or TRBD2 (6 bases each). Looked up from germline, CDR1 is MNHEY and CDR2 is SVGAGI. V lost 0 bases and J 2 bases, leaving 11 bases between the germline ends. There are 15 residues in the CDR3. The CDR3 DNA sequence: TGTGCCAGCAGTTACTCCCGGGGGCTCACCTACGAGCAGTACTTC. This codes for CASSYSRGLTYEQYF.

A few counts support this clone. The genes are TRBV30 and TRBJ1-3; D remains ambiguous. The CDR3 totals 12 residues. Germline CDR1 GTSNPN, CDR2 SVGIG (reference sequence). Deletions cut 2 bases from V and 0 bases from J, with 2 bases between. DNA for the CDR3: TGTGCCTGGAGTAGCTCTGGAAACACCATATATTTT. Translated, it gives CAWSSSGNTIYF.

The chain links TRBV5-6 to TRBJ2-3, with 14 bases fitting TRBD2. This CDR3 spans 16 amino acids. Per the germline V gene, CDR1 is SGHDT and CDR2 is YYEEEE. V was pared by 5 bases and J by 9 bases, with 11 bases of the junction left unmatched. The CDR3, as DNA: TGTGCCAGCAGAGAATTGACTAGCGGGAGGGCCAGAACGCAGTATTTT. Its protein is CASRELTSGRARTQYF.

This rearrangement joins TRBV27 to TRBJ1-1; D might be TRBD1 (6 bases). Germline assignment: CDR1 MNHEY and CDR2 SMNVEV (reference sequence). This CDR3 spans 13 amino acids. Trimming removed 2 bases from V and 7 bases from J, with 11 bases in between. The CDR3 region is CASSLGSTGEAFF. For the CDR3, the DNA is TGTGCCAGCAGTTTAGGGTCGACAGGTGAAGCTTTCTTT.

The rearrangement joins TRBV7-8 to TRBJ2-5; 14 positions agree with TRBD2. The germline V gene has CDR1 SGHVS and CDR2 FQNEAQ. The V segment lost 0 bases and the J segment 4 bases; nucleotides outside the gene matches: 1. The CDR3 is 16 amino acids. Written as DNA, the CDR3 is TGTGCCAGCAGCTTAGCCGGACTAGCGGGAGGAGAGACCCAGTACTTC. This translates into CASSLAGLAGGETQYF.

This chain connects TRBV5-1 to TRBJ2-1; a weak D match, TRBD1 (5 bases). Germline V lookup: CDR1 SGHRS, CDR2 YFSETQ. Trimming stripped 0 bases from V and 3 bases from J, with 10 bases between. The CDR3 is made up of 15 amino acids. The CDR3 loop reads CASSLAQGFYNEQFF. The CDR3, as DNA: TGCGCCAGCAGCTTGGCCCAGGGTTTCTACAATGAGCAGTTCTTC.

V gene TRBV15 combines with J gene TRBJ1-3; D unclear. The CDR3 consists of 15 residues. With 2 bases removed from V and 4 bases from J, the gap between germline ends came to 12 bases. CDR1 is LNHNV, CDR2 YYDKDF, per germline (reference sequence). CDR3: CATSRSSEPGNTIYF. CDR3 DNA sequence: TGTGCCACCAGCAGATCTTCAGAACCGGGAAACACCATATATTTT.

The chain links TRBV6-5 to TRBJ2-2; no clear D. Germline V gives CDR1 MNHEY, CDR2 SVGAGI. This CDR3 region has 15 residues. Trimming took 2 bases from V and 5 from J, leaving 12 bases between them. CDR3 bases: TGTGCCAGCAGTTACCCGTCCGGTGGGACCGGGGAGCTGTTTTTT. Translated: CASSYPSGGTGELFF.

V gene TRBV10-3 combines with J gene TRBJ1-1; 8 nucleotides line up with TRBD1. Germline V gene sequence: CDR1 ENHRY, CDR2 SYGVKD. Trimming cost V 4 bases and J 1 base; bases outside gene matches: 2. This CDR3 has 14 residues. The CDR3 sequence: CAISGTGKNTEAFF. The CDR3 DNA sequence: TGTGCCATCAGTGGGACAGGGAAGAACACTGAAGCTTTCTTT.

The chain recombines TRBV2 with TRBJ2-1; D is perhaps TRBD2 (6 bases). Trimming pared 6 bases from V and 3 bases from J, leaving 21 bases between. This CDR3 region has 17 residues. Germline V gene lookup returns CDR1 SNHLY and CDR2 FYNNEI. CDR3 in amino acids: CASSPGTPTSYYNEQFF. The CDR3 DNA reads as TGTGCCAGCAGCCCCGGGACTCCTACGTCTTACTACAATGAGCAGTTCTTC. The variable domain in full, completed from reference TRBV2 and TRBJ2-1, reads EPEVTQTPSHQVTQMGQEVILRCVPISNHLYFYWYRQILGQKVEFLVSFYNNEISEKSEIFDDQFSVERPDGSNFTLKIRSTKLEDSAMYFCASSPGTPTSYYNEQFFGPGTRLTVL.

The chain uses TRBV29-1 and TRBJ2-3, with 7 bases that match TRBD2. The junction had 1 base not matched to a gene; V was cut back by 7 bases and J by 0 bases. In germline, CDR1 is SQVTM, CDR2 ANQGSEA. CDR3 length equals 12 residues. The CDR3 reads CSERGSTDTQYF. CDR3 DNA: TGCAGCGAGCGGGGAAGCACAGATACGCAGTATTTT.